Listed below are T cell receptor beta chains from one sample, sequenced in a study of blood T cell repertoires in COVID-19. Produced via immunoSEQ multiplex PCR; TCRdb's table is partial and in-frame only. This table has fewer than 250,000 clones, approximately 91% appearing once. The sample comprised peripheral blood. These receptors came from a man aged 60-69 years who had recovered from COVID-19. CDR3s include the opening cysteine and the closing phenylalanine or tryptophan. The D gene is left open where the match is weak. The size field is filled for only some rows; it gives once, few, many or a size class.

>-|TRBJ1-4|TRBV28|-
CASTRSWREKLFF
TGTGCCAGCACTCGATCGTGGAGGGAAAAACTGTTTTTT
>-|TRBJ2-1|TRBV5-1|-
CASSFSYNEQFF
TGCGCCAGCAGCTTTAGCTACAATGAGCAGTTCTTC
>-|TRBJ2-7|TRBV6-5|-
CASSYQGGNQYF
TGTGCCAGCAGTTACCAGGGCGGAAACCAGTACTTC
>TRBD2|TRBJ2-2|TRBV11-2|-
CASSLGLAVNTGELFF
TGTGCCAGCAGCTTGGGACTAGCGGTCAACACCGGGGAGCTGTTTTTT
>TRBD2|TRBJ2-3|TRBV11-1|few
CASSYSGGLTDTQYF
TGTGCCAGCAGCTATAGCGGGGGCCTCACAGATACGCAGTATTTT
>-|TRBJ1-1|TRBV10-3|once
CAISRTVNTEAFF
TGTGCCATCAGTAGGACTGTGAACACTGAAGCTTTCTTT
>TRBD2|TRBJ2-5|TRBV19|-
CASRSLAGYQETQYF
TGTGCCAGTAGATCCCTAGCGGGGTACCAAGAGACCCAGTACTTC
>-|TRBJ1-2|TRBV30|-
CAWSVLYGYTF
TGTGCCTGGAGTGTACTGTATGGCTACACCTTC
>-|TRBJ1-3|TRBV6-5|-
CASSTGTPGNTIYF
TGTGCCAGCAGTACCGGGACTCCTGGAAACACCATATATTTT
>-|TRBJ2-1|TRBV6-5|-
CASSPGFQEFF
TGTGCCAGCAGCCCCGGGTTTCAAGAGTTCTTC
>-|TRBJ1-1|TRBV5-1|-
CASRGPPPTGNTEAFF
TGCGCCAGCAGAGGACCGCCGCCCACAGGGAACACTGAAGCTTTCTTT
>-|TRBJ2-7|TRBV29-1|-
CSVVSPQGYYEQYF
TGCAGCGTTGTATCCCCCCAGGGTTACTACGAGCAGTACTTC
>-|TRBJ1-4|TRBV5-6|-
CASSFNSLEEKLFF
TGTGCCAGCAGCTTCAACAGCCTGGAAGAAAAACTGTTTTTT
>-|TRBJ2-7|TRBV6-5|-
CASSRVGGEQYF
TGTGCCAGCAGCCGAGTCGGGGGCGAGCAGTACTTC
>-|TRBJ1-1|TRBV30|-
CAASGESEAFF
TGTGCCGCCTCCGGAGAGTCTGAAGCTTTCTTT
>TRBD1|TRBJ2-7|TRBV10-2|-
CASSDRDRGLWEQYF
TGCGCCAGCAGTGACCGGGACAGGGGTCTTTGGGAGCAGTACTTC
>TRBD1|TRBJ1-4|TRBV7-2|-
CASSPRGRGREKLFF
TGTGCCAGCAGCCCGCGGGGCAGGGGGCGTGAAAAACTGTTTTTT
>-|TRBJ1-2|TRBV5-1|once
CASSRDGAVPYGYTF
TGCGCCAGCAGCCGAGACGGAGCCGTCCCCTATGGCTACACCTTC
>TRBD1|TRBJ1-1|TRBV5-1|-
CASSGRTGATEAFF
TGCGCCAGCAGCGGTCGGACAGGGGCCACTGAAGCTTTCTTT
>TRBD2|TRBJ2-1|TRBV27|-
CASLTSGLGPNEQFF
TGTGCCAGTCTTACTAGCGGGTTAGGTCCAAATGAGCAGTTCTTC
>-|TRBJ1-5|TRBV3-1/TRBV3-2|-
CASSQGSAGNQPQHF
TGTGCCAGCAGCCAAGGGAGCGCGGGCAATCAGCCCCAGCATTTT
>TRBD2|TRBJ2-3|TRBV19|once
CASSARLAGEGADTQYF
TGTGCCAGTAGTGCCCGACTAGCGGGTGAGGGCGCAGATACGCAGTATTTT
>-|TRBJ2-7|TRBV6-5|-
CASSQPGYEQYF
TGTGCCAGCAGTCAACCGGGCTACGAGCAGTACTTC
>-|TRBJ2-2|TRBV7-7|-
CASRGQNTGELFF
TGTGCTAGCAGAGGACAGAACACCGGGGAGCTGTTTTTT
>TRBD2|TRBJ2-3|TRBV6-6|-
CASSPGGLAGDTQYF
TGTGCCAGCAGCCCCGGGGGACTAGCGGGGGATACGCAGTATTTT
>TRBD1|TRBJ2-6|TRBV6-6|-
CASTQQGTGANVLTF
TGTGCCAGCACTCAACAGGGGACTGGGGCCAACGTCCTGACTTTC
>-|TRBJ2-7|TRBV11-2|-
CASSFKTVSPTYEQYF
TGTGCCAGCAGCTTTAAGACAGTTTCCCCCACCTACGAGCAGTACTTC
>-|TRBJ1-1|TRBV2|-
CASSGTGRNEAFF
TGTGCCAGCAGTGGCACAGGGCGAAATGAAGCTTTCTTT
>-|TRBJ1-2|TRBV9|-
CASTRTGGLNYGYTF
TGTGCCAGCACGAGAACGGGGGGGCTTAACTATGGCTACACCTTC
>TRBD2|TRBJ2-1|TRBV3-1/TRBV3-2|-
CASSRGTSGGLYNEQFF
TGTGCCAGCAGCCGCGGGACTAGCGGGGGCCTTTACAATGAGCAGTTCTTC
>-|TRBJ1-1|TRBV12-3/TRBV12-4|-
CASSLKGDTEAFF
TGTGCCAGCAGTTTAAAAGGGGACACTGAAGCTTTCTTT
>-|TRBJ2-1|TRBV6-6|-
CASSYQEVGGDEQFF
TGTGCCAGCAGTTACCAGGAAGTAGGGGGGGATGAGCAGTTCTTC
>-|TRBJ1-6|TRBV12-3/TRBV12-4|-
CASTKQANSPLHF
TGTGCCAGCACAAAACAGGCAAATTCACCCCTCCACTTT
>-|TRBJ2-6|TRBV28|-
CATLTTGANVLTF
TGTGCCACCCTTACTACTGGGGCCAACGTCCTGACTTTC
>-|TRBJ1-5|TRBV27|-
CASSPHTEGLLSQPQHF
TGTGCCAGCAGTCCACACACAGAGGGCCTTTTGAGTCAGCCCCAGCATTTT
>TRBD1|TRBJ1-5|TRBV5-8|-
CASSFRGRGQPQHF
TGTGCCAGCAGCTTTAGGGGGCGCGGTCAGCCCCAGCATTTT
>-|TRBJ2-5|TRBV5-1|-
CASSFSLSGETQYF
TGCGCCAGCAGCTTTTCTTTAAGTGGCGAGACCCAGTACTTC
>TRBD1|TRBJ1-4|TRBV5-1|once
CASSSTGGTNEKLFF
TGCGCCAGCAGCTCGACAGGGGGGACTAATGAAAAACTGTTTTTT
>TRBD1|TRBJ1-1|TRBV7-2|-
CASSLDRGQVGAFF
TGTGCCAGCAGCTTAGACAGGGGGCAGGTGGGAGCTTTCTTT
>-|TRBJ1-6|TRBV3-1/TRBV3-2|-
CASSQTEGSENSPLHF
TGTGCCAGCAGCCAAACGGAGGGCAGCGAAAATTCACCCCTCCACTTT
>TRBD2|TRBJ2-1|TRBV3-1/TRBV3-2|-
CASSQRNWGGSSYNEQFF
TGTGCCAGCAGCCAACGAAACTGGGGAGGGAGCTCCTACAATGAGCAGTTCTTC
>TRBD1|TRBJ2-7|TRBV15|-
CATSKGAGSYEQYF
TGTGCCACCAGCAAGGGGGCAGGGTCGTACGAGCAGTACTTC
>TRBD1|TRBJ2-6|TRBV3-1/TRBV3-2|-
CASSYPGQGPGANVLTF
TGTGCCAGCAGCTACCCGGGACAGGGTCCTGGGGCCAACGTCCTGACTTTC
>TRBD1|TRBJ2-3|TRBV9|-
CASSVLGQGGGTQYF
TGTGCCAGCAGCGTCCTCGGACAGGGCGGAGGTACGCAGTATTTT
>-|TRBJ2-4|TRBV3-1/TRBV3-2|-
CASSQGFSAKNIQYF
TGTGCCAGCAGCCAAGGGTTTTCCGCGAAAAACATTCAGTACTTC
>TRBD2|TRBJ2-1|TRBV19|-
CASSNLAVSYNEQFF
TGTGCCAGTAGTAACCTAGCGGTTTCCTACAATGAGCAGTTCTTC
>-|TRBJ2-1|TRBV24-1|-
CATSDETYYNEQFF
TGTGCCACCAGTGATGAGACTTACTACAATGAGCAGTTCTTC
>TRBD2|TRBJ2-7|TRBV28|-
CASRPSGTYEQYF
TGTGCCAGCAGACCTAGCGGGACCTACGAGCAGTACTTC
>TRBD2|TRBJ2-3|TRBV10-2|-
CASSLAGVTDTQYF
TGCGCCAGCAGTCTAGCGGGAGTTACAGATACGCAGTATTTT
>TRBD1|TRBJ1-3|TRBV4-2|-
CASSQDTGGFGNTIYF
TGTGCCAGCAGCCAGGACACAGGGGGCTTTGGAAACACCATATATTTT
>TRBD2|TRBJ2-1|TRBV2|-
CASNPRGERGEQFF
TGTGCCAGCAATCCAAGAGGGGAGCGGGGTGAGCAGTTCTTC
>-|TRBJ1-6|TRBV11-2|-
CASTRRTTSSYNSPLHF
TGTGCCAGCACCCGACGGACAACGAGCTCCTATAATTCACCCCTCCACTTT
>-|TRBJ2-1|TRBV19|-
CASRMGRSDEQFF
TGTGCCAGTCGAATGGGTCGGAGCGATGAGCAGTTCTTC
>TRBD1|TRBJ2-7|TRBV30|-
CASGQGVSGEQYF
TGTGCCTCGGGACAGGGTGTTTCCGGCGAGCAGTACTTC
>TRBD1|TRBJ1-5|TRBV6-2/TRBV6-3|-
CASSSQGVSNQPQHF
TGTGCCAGCAGTTCGCAGGGGGTGAGCAATCAGCCCCAGCATTTT
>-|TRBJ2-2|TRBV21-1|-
CASSINRGRVGELFF
TGTGCCAGCAGCATAAACAGGGGGCGAGTCGGGGAGCTGTTTTTT
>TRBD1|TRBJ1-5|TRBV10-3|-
CATRDRGQVNQPQHF
TGTGCCACCCGGGACAGGGGGCAAGTGAATCAGCCCCAGCATTTT
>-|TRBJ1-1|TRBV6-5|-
CASRRQSTEAFF
TGTGCCAGCAGAAGACAGAGCACTGAAGCTTTCTTT